A few counts support the clone carrying this T cell receptor (beta chain). The data originate from a study of blood T cell repertoires in COVID-19. Profiled with immunoSEQ multiplex PCR; TCRdb holds only in-frame clones, not every one. The data show about 190,000 clones, around 86% seen once. The TCR originated in a man between 40 and 49 years old with acute or convalescent COVID-19. Sequenced: peripheral blood.

CDR3: CASSAGLYSNQPQHF. In DNA, the CDR3 is TGTGCCAGCAGCGCCGGGTTGTATAGCAATCAGCCCCAGCATTTT. The V and J genes are TRBV5-6 and TRBJ1-5; D unclear. Per germline, CDR1 SGHDT and CDR2 YYEEEE. V lost 4 bases and J 0 bases, leaving 11 bases between the germline ends. This CDR3 is 15 amino acids long.